This T cell receptor beta chain was recorded in a study of cytomegalovirus exposure and HLA in healthy donors. Study-level information: Early released data comprised about 90 million unique TCRs from HLA-typed donors. Study-wide findings and caveats: Later analysis identified several of the most significant clusters that appeared linked to common viral pathogens. Segments of the TCR beta V type were, in most cases, productive about 90% or about 30% of the time in an earlier analysis. Researchers reported in a later analysis that a missense DCLRE1C variant was tied to TCR beta V- and J-gene trimming.

PCR used 60 Vbeta primers and 13 Jbeta primers. The data were produced by immunoSEQ multiplex PCR, yet TCRdb's version contains in-frame clones alone and is incomplete. The data show about 160,000 clones, with around 79% seen just once and roughly 2% held by the top ten. Turning to this clone: What it binds is not known.

The sample consisted of PBMCs. The receptor's source is a man aged 40-55 years in good health and CMV-seronegative.

The CDR3 region is CASTLGGKNYGYTF. The CDR3 DNA reads TGTGCCAGCACCCTAGGGGGAAAAAACTATGGCTACACCTTC. The chain has TRBV28 and TRBJ1-2; D perhaps matches TRBD1 (6 bases). Trimming shortened V by 7 bases and J by 2 bases, and 14 bases separated the two germline ends. CDR3 length: 14 amino acids. The germline V gene encodes CDR1 MDHEN and CDR2 SYDVKM.